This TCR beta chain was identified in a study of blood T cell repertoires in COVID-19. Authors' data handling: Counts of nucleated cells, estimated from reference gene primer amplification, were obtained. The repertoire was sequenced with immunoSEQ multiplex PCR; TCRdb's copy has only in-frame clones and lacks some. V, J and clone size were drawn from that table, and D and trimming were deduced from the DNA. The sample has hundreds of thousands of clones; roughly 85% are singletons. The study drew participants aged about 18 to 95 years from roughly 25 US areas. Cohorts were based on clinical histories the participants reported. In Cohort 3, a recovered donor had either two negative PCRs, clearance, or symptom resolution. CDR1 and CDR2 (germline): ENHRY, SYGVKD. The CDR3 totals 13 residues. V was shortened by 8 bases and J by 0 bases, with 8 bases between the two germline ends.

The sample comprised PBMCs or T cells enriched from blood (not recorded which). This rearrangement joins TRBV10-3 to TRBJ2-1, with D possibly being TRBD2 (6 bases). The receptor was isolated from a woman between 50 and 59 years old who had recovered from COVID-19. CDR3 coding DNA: TGTGCCATCTCTAGCGCCTCCTACAATGAGCAGTTCTTC. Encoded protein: CAISSASYNEQFF.